Presented here are 9 T cell receptor beta chains from one specimen sequenced in a study of cytomegalovirus exposure and HLA in healthy donors. PCR primers comprised 60 Vbeta and 13 Jbeta primers. Assay used: immunoSEQ multiplex PCR; TCRdb lists only in-frame clones, some missing. The sample has approximately 210,000 clones; 60% to 85% are singletons. The sample taken for sequencing was PBMCs. The receptors originated from a girl aged 5-17 years in good health and CMV-seropositive.

The chain uses TRBV5-1 and TRBJ1-1; a possible D gene is TRBD1 (6 bases). The CDR3 extends over 14 amino acids. Between the trimmed V and J ends, which lost 2 bases and 0 bases, there was a span of 8 bases. The germline CDR1 and CDR2 sequences are SGHRS and YFSETQ. This CDR3 reads CASSFTGLNTEAFF. The CDR3 DNA follows: TGCGCCAGCAGCTTTACAGGGTTGAACACTGAAGCTTTCTTT.

The chain carries TRBV7-2 and TRBJ2-7, with D possibly TRBD2 on 6 matching bases. Germline V CDR1 and CDR2: SGHTA, FQGNSA. CDR3 length: 14 amino acids. Trimming cost V 1 base and J 7 bases, with 14 bases left between them. This chain's CDR3 is CASSLVPGAGEQYF. Here the CDR3 DNA reads TGTGCCAGCAGCTTAGTGCCGGGAGCCGGAGAGCAGTACTTC.

J is TRBJ2-3 and V is TRBV19; the match to TRBD2 covers 7 bases. The CDR3 has 16 residues. Germline V gene data show CDR1 as LNHDA and CDR2 as SQIVND (reference sequence). The J segment lost 2 bases and the V segment lost 9 bases, leaving 14 bases of the junction unmatched. The CDR3 here is CASGGSGSLLTDTQYF. CDR3 bases: TGTGCCAGCGGGGGGTCGGGGTCCCTACTCACAGATACGCAGTATTTT.

The chain recombines TRBV2 with TRBJ2-7; D is perhaps TRBD2 (5 bases). The CDR3 runs to 13 residues. V was pared by 4 bases and J by 3 bases, with 10 bases between. In germline, CDR1 is SNHLY, CDR2 FYNNEI. The CDR3 nucleotides read TGTGCCAGCAGTGGTCCCGGGGACTACGAGCAGTACTTC. Its translation: CASSGPGDYEQYF.

The chain has TRBV5-1 and TRBJ2-7; D possibly corresponds to TRBD1 (7 bases). Germline V lookup: CDR1 SGHRS, CDR2 YFSETQ. The CDR3 totals 16 residues. V lost 3 bases and J 3 bases, leaving 19 bases between the germline ends. The CDR3 spells CASSSVEGAKGYEQYF. CDR3 bases: TGCGCCAGCAGCTCGGTGGAGGGGGCAAAAGGCTACGAGCAGTACTTC.

The chain carries TRBV6-6 and TRBJ1-5, with D possibly being TRBD1 (6 bases). The CDR3 length is 15 residues. Trimming stripped 5 bases from V and 3 bases from J, with 14 bases between. Germline loops: CDR1 MNHNY, CDR2 SVGAGI (reference sequence). CDR3 residues: CASSRWDTNNQPQHF. DNA for the CDR3: TGTGCCAGCAGTCGGTGGGACACAAACAATCAGCCCCAGCATTTT.

The V and J genes are TRBV27 and TRBJ1-5; TRBD1 is a possible D gene (6 bases). V lost 6 bases, J lost 4 bases, and 16 bases lay in between. The CDR3 sequence is 15 residues long. Germline CDR1 reads MNHEY; CDR2 reads SMNVEV (reference sequence). The CDR3 DNA is TGTGCCAGCAGGGGAGGGGGTGTAGCTAATCAGCCCCAGCATTTT. It is translated as CASRGGGVANQPQHF.

This clone was observed a few times. Germline and junction disagree at one end, which may indicate a read error. The chain is built from TRBV10-3 and TRBJ2-2; the match to TRBD1 covers 9 bases. This CDR3 comprises 14 residues. Germline V gene lookup returns CDR1 ENHRY and CDR2 SYGVKD. The CDR3 protein is CAIRQGENSGELFF. The CDR3 DNA reads as TGTGCCATAAGACAGGGGGAGAACTCCGGGGAGCTGTTTTTT.

V is TRBV19 and J is TRBJ2-7; 8 bases fit TRBD1. V was pared by 5 bases and J by 2 bases, with 11 bases of the junction left unmatched. Germline V CDR1 and CDR2: LNHDA, SQIVND (reference sequence). This CDR3 spans 16 amino acids. CDR3 sequence (DNA): TGTGCCAGTAGTCCGACGCTTGGGACAGGAACCTACGAGCAGTACTTC. Translated: CASSPTLGTGTYEQYF.